This T cell receptor (beta chain) was captured in a study of cytomegalovirus exposure and HLA in healthy donors (TCRdb year 2017). About the investigation overall: According to an earlier analysis of 550 to 750 of the donors, about 179 million T cells yielded 117 million unique TCR beta sequences and roughly 280 Gb of sequence data. Around 300 gigabases of sequencing data and tens of millions of unique TCR sequences were included in an early release covering about 600 HLA-typed donors. Among the approximately 400 genotyped donors, about 85% belonged to the genetic ancestry cluster associated with self-reported Caucasian donors. The study aimed to test whether cataloging public T cell receptors could reveal signatures of past pathogen exposure. The study used immunosequencing to profile the T cell repertoires of approximately 640 subjects and linked those repertoires to cytomegalovirus serostatus. A separate validation cohort of some 130 different subjects was used in addition to the 666-subject first cohort. High-throughput TCR immunosequencing, statistical association of individual TCRs with disease status, and machine learning were combined to predict cytomegalovirus infection status. In a later analysis, previously published TCR beta repertoires from several hundred donors were re-analyzed and high-resolution HLA genotyping was added so that TCR occurrence patterns could be studied. Rather than using new phenotypic data, the later analysis identified candidate immune exposures from TCR beta sequences and from how often those sequences occurred across donors. To decide whether each TCR beta V gene segment behaved as functional or pseudogenic, an earlier analysis of fewer than 750 of the donors relied on high-throughput TCR beta sequencing. Donor age, sex, ethnicity and CMV serostatus were compiled alongside the repertoire data. A later genetic analysis used genome-wide SNP genotypes for about 65% of the 666 donors, treating that subset as a discovery cohort. All discovery cohort repertoires had been generated using a single sequencing platform. Both class I and class II loci were covered by HLA typing, at four-digit resolution. The number of typed donors differed by locus: about 620-640 for A, B, C, DRB1 and DQB1; roughly 510 for DQA1; some 590 for DPA1; and approximately 450 for DPB1. Roughly 5 DR-DQ haplotypes were handled as single units for association and clustering because linkage in the cohort was strong. Across around 400 genotyped donors of the cohort, an average of about 240,000 unique TCR beta nucleotide sequences per donor were sequenced, and 15% to 20% of those sequences were non-productive.

Trimming takes 6 bases from V and 5 bases from J, and the germline ends sit 17 bases apart. The CDR3, cysteine through phenylalanine, is 15 amino acids long. Only the CDR3 part of the read is kept: 45 bases, read in frame from the first base. CDR1 and CDR2 are drawn from the germline V gene: KGHSH, LQKENI. Results and caveats for the whole study, not just this receptor: Cytomegalovirus status was reported to be diagnosed by the classifier with high specificity and sensitivity in both the original and validation cohorts. An earlier analysis of approximately 590 of the donors showed that most TCR beta V segments appeared in productive rearrangements either about 87% or about 30% of the time, which broadly matched IMGT annotations. The sequencing pipeline was judged likely to have produced a cluster of highly shared sequence variants as a technical artifact. In a later genetic analysis, fewer N-insertions in productive TCRs were reported among donors in an Asian-associated ancestry cluster than the roughly 700-donor mean. Immune exposure information for the cohort was limited to CMV serostatus. A further reported finding was that TCR beta sequences accurately predicted the HLA-A and HLA-B alleles for most subjects in the first cohort. Because counts were too low, roughly 16 rarely observed V segments, including chromosome 9 orphons, were left out of the earlier analysis of approximately 500 of the donors. In vitro tests confirmed that a few of the cytomegalovirus-associated TCR beta chains recognize cytomegalovirus antigens. In a later analysis, TCR association rates were found to vary across HLA loci, with the most associated TCRs seen for DRB1 alleles and the fewest for HLA-C alleles. In a later analysis, most CMV-associated TCR beta chains were found to appear HLA-restricted, with HLA associations seemingly driven largely by CMV exposure. Some IMGT-functional V segments, including TRBV6-2 and TRBV6-3, could not be told apart with the 87-base-pair reads, so those segments were excluded. Because HLA typing was missing for some donors at each locus, association tests included only the typed subset. A later analysis associated 15,000 or so TCR beta sequences with specific HLA alleles at a false discovery rate of 0.05. A later analysis found that HLA-associated TCR beta chains were more clonally expanded and had lower generation probabilities than equally common non-associated chains. V-gene and J-gene trimming of TCR beta chains was associated with a missense DCLRE1C variant in a later genetic analysis, and the association was replicated in an independent cohort. Only TCR beta chains were sequenced in this cohort, and the absence of alpha or paired-chain data limited detectable features. Across donors, most TCR sequences were observed very rarely, whereas some public TCRs were present in many individuals. Correlated functional status among segregating V segments might be attributable to linkage disequilibrium, but an unknown experimental factor could not be ruled out. Strong co-occurrence of HLA alleles, especially DR and DQ, made assigning TCR associations to individual alleles difficult. The presence/absence analyses assumed that sequencing depth was roughly uniform across donors, and that assumption may not be true. The study gave a list of 150 to 200 TCR beta chains associated with cytomegalovirus. It was suggested by the authors that the approach could potentially be generalized to other disease states and immunological phenotypes. A later analysis reported that several top co-occurrence clusters appeared linked to parvovirus B19, influenza, CMV and Epstein-Barr virus.

The cohort was made up of roughly 670 healthy bone marrow donors. At the time of sampling, all cohort members were nominally healthy, though unrecorded immune exposures were likely present. The donor tested CMV seropositive, placing the donor among the 289 seropositive members of the cohort. Each donor provided a peripheral blood sample, and peripheral blood mononuclear cells were used for TCR beta sequencing. Genomic DNA extraction from the blood cell samples was performed with the Qiagen DNeasy Blood Extraction Kit. The library was obtained by the immunoSEQ multiplex PCR assay. For the multiplex PCR, a mixture combining 60 forward primers for TCR Vbeta segments and 13 reverse primers for TCR Jbeta segments was used. The CDR3 region of rearranged TCR beta genes was amplified from genomic DNA by a multiplex PCR assay. Amplified TCR beta libraries were sequenced as 87-base-pair reads on the Illumina HiSeq System. On the study's bioinformatics: A later analysis tallied roughly 76 million unique TCR beta chains across the 600 to 700 repertoires, and around 9.9 million of those chains were shared by two or more donors. To remove PCR and sequencing errors, raw reads were error-corrected and collapsed into unique sequences using a nearest-neighbor algorithm that merged closely related sequences. CDR3 sequences were aligned to IMGT reference sequences to assign V, D and J gene segments. For a sequence to be retained, a match of at least six nucleotides to both a V gene segment and a J gene segment was required. Rearrangements were classified as productive when the CDR3 lacked stop codons and remained in frame with V and J, and all other rearrangements were classified as non-productive. Following IMGT convention, CDR3 was defined as the stretch from the second conserved V-encoded cysteine up to the conserved J-encoded phenylalanine. The earlier analysis of 550 to 650 of the donors excluded any sequence lacking an unambiguous match to a single V gene segment. In an earlier analysis of approximately 610 of the donors, V segments were called functional above 56.7% productive rearrangements and were called segregating when the between-donor standard deviation exceeded 5%. To diagnose cytomegalovirus status from the catalog of TCR beta chain sequences, a statistical classification framework was built. In a later analysis, TCR nucleotide sequences were compared against IMGT/GENE-DB human TR gene sequences so that V and J genes could be assigned. Using the TCRdist pipeline, a later analysis assigned CDR3 sequences along with most-parsimonious VDJ recombination scenarios. In a later analysis, each TCR beta chain was defined by its CDR3 amino acid sequence together with its V-gene family, and reads without a unique V-gene family were excluded. To address suspected cross-contamination and a sequencing artifact, a later analysis removed 550 to 750 highly shared, low-generation-probability nucleotide sequences. A later analysis calculated a clonal expansion index for each public chain from normalized within-repertoire ranks of inferred template counts. In a later analysis, generation probabilities were computed with a VDJ recombination model fitted to out-of-frame rearrangements, and the resulting probabilities were checked against IGoR. Hypergeometric tests were used in a later analysis to score TCR-TCR, TCR-HLA and TCR-CMV co-occurrence, with a repertoire-size bias correction applied to the TCR pairs. To estimate false discovery rates, a later analysis permuted the HLA or CMV assignments 20 times. In a later analysis, co-occurring TCRs were grouped using DBSCAN, and TCRdist sequence similarity was added for clustering within HLA-allele-positive subsets. Co-occurrence clustering excluded repertoires with fewer than 30,000 or more than 120,000 public chains, plus five with anomalous nucleotide sharing. The table comes from immuneACCESS by way of TCRdb, which keeps in-frame sequences with V and J called. Part of the clones is missing from these tables; in studies checked, under half for an unresolved V gene and the rest for unknown reasons. D and trimming come from the DNA, and the V and J calls and clone size come from that table. This sample lists about 200,000 clones; around 79% were detected once. Nearly 0.4% of the sample is held by the ten biggest clonotypes.

As to this clone: Its antigen is not yet known. Base qualities are not at hand, and no much larger clone is one base apart.

The chain was built from TRBV18 and TRBJ2-1; the D region possibly corresponds to TRBD1 (5 bases align). Sequenced material: PBMCs. This sequence originates from a male donor in good health and CMV-seropositive. The CDR3 reads CASSPRTHVDNEQFF. The nucleotide sequence reads TGTGCCAGCTCTCCCCGGACACATGTCGACAATGAGCAGTTCTTC.